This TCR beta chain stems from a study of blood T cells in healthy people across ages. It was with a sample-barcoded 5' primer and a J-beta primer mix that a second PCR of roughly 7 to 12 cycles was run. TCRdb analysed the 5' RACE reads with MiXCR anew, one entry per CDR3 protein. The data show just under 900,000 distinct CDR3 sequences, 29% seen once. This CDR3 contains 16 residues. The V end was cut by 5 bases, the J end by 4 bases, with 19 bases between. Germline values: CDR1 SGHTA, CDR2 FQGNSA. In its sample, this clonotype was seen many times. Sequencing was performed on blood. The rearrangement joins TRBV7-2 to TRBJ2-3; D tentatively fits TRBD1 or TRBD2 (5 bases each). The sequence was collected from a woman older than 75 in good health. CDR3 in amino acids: CASSRGSVGQADTQYF. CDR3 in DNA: TGTGCCAGCAGCCGCGGTAGCGTGGGGCAGGCAGATACGCAGTATTTT.